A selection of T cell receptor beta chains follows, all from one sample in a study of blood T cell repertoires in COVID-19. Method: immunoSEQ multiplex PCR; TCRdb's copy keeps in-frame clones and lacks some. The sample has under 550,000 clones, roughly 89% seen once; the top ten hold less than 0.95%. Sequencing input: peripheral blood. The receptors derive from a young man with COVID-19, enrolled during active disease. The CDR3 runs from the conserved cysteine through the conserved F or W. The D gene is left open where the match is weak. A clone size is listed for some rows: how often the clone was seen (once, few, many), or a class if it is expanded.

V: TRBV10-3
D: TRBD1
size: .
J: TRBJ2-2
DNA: TGTGCCGCCGGGACAGGGAACACCGGGGAGCTGTTTTTT
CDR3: CAAGTGNTGELFF

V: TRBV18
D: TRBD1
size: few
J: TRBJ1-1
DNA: TGTGCCAGCTCACCCGACAGGGGGTCTAAGGCTTTCTTT
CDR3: CASSPDRGSKAFF

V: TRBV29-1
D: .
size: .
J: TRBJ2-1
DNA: TGCAGCGTTGAAGACCCAGGGTGGTCCTACAATGAGCAGTTCTTC
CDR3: CSVEDPGWSYNEQFF

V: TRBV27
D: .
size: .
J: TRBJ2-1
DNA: TGTGCCAGCAGTTGGCCAGGGGCGTTTCTCGATGAGCAGTTCTTC
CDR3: CASSWPGAFLDEQFF

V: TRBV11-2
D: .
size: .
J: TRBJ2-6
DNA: TGTGCCAGCAGCTTAGCTGTGGTCAGGGTGGATTATGGGGCCAACGTCCTGACTTTC
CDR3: CASSLAVVRVDYGANVLTF

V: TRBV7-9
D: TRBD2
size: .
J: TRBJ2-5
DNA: TGTGCCAGCAGCTTGGGACTAGCGGAAGAGACCCAGTACTTC
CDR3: CASSLGLAEETQYF

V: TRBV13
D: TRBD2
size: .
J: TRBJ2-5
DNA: TGTGCCAGCAGCGCGAATTCGGGGGGACAAGAGACCCAGTACTTC
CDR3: CASSANSGGQETQYF

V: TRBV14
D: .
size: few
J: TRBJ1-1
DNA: TGTGCCAGCAGCGTGCAGGGGAGAAACACTGAAGCTTTCTTT
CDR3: CASSVQGRNTEAFF

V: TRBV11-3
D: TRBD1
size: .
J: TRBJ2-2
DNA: TGTGCCAGCAGCTTAGGGATACAGGGGGCGCCAACCGGGGAGCTGTTTTTT
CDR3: CASSLGIQGAPTGELFF

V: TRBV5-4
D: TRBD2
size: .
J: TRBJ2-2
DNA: TGTGCCAGCAGCTTACTGGCTAGCGGGAAGGTCGGGGAGCTGTTTTTT
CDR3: CASSLLASGKVGELFF

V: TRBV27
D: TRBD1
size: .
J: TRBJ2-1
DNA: TGTGCCAGCAGTTTGACAGGGGTGGGCGGTGAGCAGTTCTTC
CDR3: CASSLTGVGGEQFF

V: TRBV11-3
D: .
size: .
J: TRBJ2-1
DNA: TGTGCCAGCAGCTTAGATTCGCTAGCCCCGAGCTCCTACAATGAGCAGTTCTTC
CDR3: CASSLDSLAPSSYNEQFF

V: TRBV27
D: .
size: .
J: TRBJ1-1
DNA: TGTGCCAGCAGTCTACAGGGTATGAACACTGAAGCTTTCTTT
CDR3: CASSLQGMNTEAFF

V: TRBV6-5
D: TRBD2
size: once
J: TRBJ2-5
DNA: TGTGCCAGCACAGGCGGGAGAATCGGGACCCAGTACTTC
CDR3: CASTGGRIGTQYF

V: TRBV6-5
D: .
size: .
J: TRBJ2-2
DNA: TGTGCCAGCAGTTTACCTCAGGGGGGCACCGGGGAGCTGTTTTTT
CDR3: CASSLPQGGTGELFF

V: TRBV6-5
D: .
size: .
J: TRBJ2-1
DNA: .
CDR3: CASSTSGRSYNEQFF